These T cell receptor beta chains were read from a single sample in a study of blood T cell repertoires in COVID-19. TCRdb's table, derived via immunoSEQ multiplex PCR, lists solely in-frame clones and lacks some. The sample holds 230,000 or so clones, 70% to 90% seen once. Sequenced sample: PBMCs or T cells enriched from blood (not recorded which). The receptors originated from a woman between 50 and 59 years old who had been exposed to COVID-19. CDR3s include the opening cysteine and the closing phenylalanine or tryptophan. The D gene is left open where the match is weak. Only some rows state a clone size, as once, few, many or a class for expanded clones.

clone_size	d_call	v_call	j_call	cdr3_aa	cdr3_nt
.	.	TRBV19	TRBJ2-2	CASSAVVTINTGELFF	TGTGCCAGTAGTGCGGTGGTGACCATCAACACCGGGGAGCTGTTTTTT
.	TRBD2	TRBV28	TRBJ2-3	CASRDGRGGSDTQYF	TGTGCCAGCAGAGACGGGAGGGGGGGGTCAGATACGCAGTATTTT
.	TRBD1	TRBV10-1	TRBJ1-4	CASSRTGFEEGGKLFF	TGCGCCAGCAGTAGGACAGGGTTCGAGGAGGGCGGAAAACTGTTTTTT
once	TRBD2	TRBV30	TRBJ2-2	CAWSPLPSGGGGELFF	TGTGCCTGGAGCCCCCTCCCTAGCGGGGGGGGCGGGGAGCTGTTTTTT
once	.	TRBV6-2/TRBV6-3	TRBJ1-5	CASSRDNVQPQHF	TGTGCCAGCAGCCGGGACAACGTCCAGCCCCAGCATTTT
.	.	TRBV11-2	TRBJ1-1	CASSLLTITEAFF	TGTGCCAGCAGCTTATTAACTATAACTGAAGCTTTCTTT
.	.	TRBV11-2	TRBJ1-1	CASSSRGQNTEAFF	TGTGCCAGCAGCTCCCGCGGACAGAACACTGAAGCTTTCTTT
.	.	TRBV19	TRBJ1-1	CASSPRSSGNTEAFF	TGTGCCAGTAGTCCCAGGAGCTCGGGAAACACTGAAGCTTTCTTT
.	.	TRBV4-2	TRBJ1-1	CASSQDPGNTEAFF	TGTGCCAGCAGCCAAGACCCAGGGAACACTGAAGCTTTCTTT
.	.	TRBV28	TRBJ1-4	CASTRPGNEKLFF	TGTGCCAGCACAAGGCCAGGGAATGAAAAACTGTTTTTT
.	TRBD1	TRBV18	TRBJ1-2	CASSPPGQGNYGYTF	TGTGCCAGCTCACCGCCGGGACAGGGGAACTATGGCTACACCTTC
.	.	TRBV5-1	TRBJ2-3	CASAMAGTDTQYF	TGCGCCAGCGCCATGGCAGGCACAGATACGCAGTATTTT
.	TRBD1	TRBV27	TRBJ2-3	CASSSGQGGDTQYF	TGTGCCAGCAGTTCGGGACAGGGTGGAGATACGCAGTATTTT
.	.	TRBV25-1	TRBJ1-3	CASSGYRGSGNTIYF	TGTGCCAGCAGTGGATATCGGGGATCTGGAAACACCATATATTTT
once	TRBD1	TRBV28	TRBJ1-1	CASTVGGTPNKVEAFF	TGTGCCAGCACCGTAGGGGGCACGCCCAATAAAGTTGAAGCTTTCTTT
.	.	TRBV9	TRBJ1-2	CASSVFPGGGYTF	TGTGCCAGCAGCGTATTCCCGGGGGGGGGCTACACCTTC
once	TRBD2	TRBV27	TRBJ2-1	CASSTRGELNEQFF	TGTGCCAGCAGTACTCGGGGGGAGCTCAATGAGCAGTTCTTC
.	TRBD1	TRBV9	TRBJ1-2	CASSARDRGRDYTF	TGTGCCAGCAGCGCTCGGGACAGGGGGCGCGACTACACCTTC
few	.	TRBV20-1	TRBJ1-1	CSARDRGEAFF	TGCAGTGCTAGAGACAGGGGCGAAGCTTTCTTT
.	TRBD1	TRBV5-4	TRBJ1-1	CASSVWDRGVPEAFF	TGTGCCAGCAGCGTGTGGGACAGGGGCGTTCCTGAAGCTTTCTTT
.	.	TRBV10-3	TRBJ2-1	CAISEWRVLSSYNEQFF	TGTGCCATCAGTGAGTGGCGGGTCCTTAGCTCCTACAATGAGCAGTTCTTC
.	.	TRBV12-2	TRBJ2-1	CASRLFRCSGGTTYNEQFF	TGTGCAAGTCGCTTATTCCGGTGTAGCGGGGGAACGACCTACAATGAGCAGTTCTTC
.	TRBD1	TRBV5-6	TRBJ2-7	CASSFGTAYEQYF	TGTGCCAGCAGCTTCGGGACAGCCTACGAGCAGTACTTC
.	.	TRBV29-1	TRBJ1-1	CSVEEGNTEAFF	TGCAGCGTTGAGGAGGGGAACACTGAAGCTTTCTTT
.	.	TRBV27	TRBJ2-2	CASTPALRNTGELFF	TGTGCCAGCACCCCTGCACTACGGAACACCGGGGAGCTGTTTTTT
.	TRBD2	TRBV7-9	TRBJ2-5	CASSRLLAGNQETQYF	TGTGCCAGCAGCCGCCTCCTAGCGGGGAACCAAGAGACCCAGTACTTC
once	TRBD2	TRBV10-2	TRBJ2-1	CASTRGGTSGDNEQFF	TGCGCCAGCACCCGGGGGGGGACTAGCGGGGACAATGAGCAGTTCTTC
.	TRBD1	TRBV7-8	TRBJ1-1	CASSLARDREAFF	TGTGCCAGCAGCTTAGCGAGGGACAGAGAAGCTTTCTTT
.	TRBD1	TRBV6-5	TRBJ2-1	CASSPGQGVNNEQFF	TGTGCCAGCAGTCCCGGACAGGGGGTGAACAATGAGCAGTTCTTC
.	.	TRBV9	TRBJ1-1	CASSADSALQGTEAFF	TGTGCCAGCAGCGCAGACTCTGCTTTACAGGGCACTGAAGCTTTCTTT
.	.	TRBV2	TRBJ1-3	CASSEAASGNTIYF	TGTGCCAGCAGTGAAGCGGCCTCTGGAAACACCATATATTTT
.	.	TRBV19	TRBJ1-5	CASSTPGDTDSNQPQHF	TGTGCCAGTAGTACCCCAGGGGACACAGATAGCAATCAGCCCCAGCATTTT
.	TRBD1	TRBV4-1	TRBJ2-7	CASSQSTGRGYDEQYF	TGCGCCAGCAGCCAATCAACGGGCAGGGGGTATGACGAGCAGTACTTC
.	.	TRBV7-2	TRBJ2-2	CASSLVPGGPAELFF	TGTGCCAGCAGCTTAGTACCTGGAGGCCCCGCGGAGCTGTTTTTT
.	TRBD2	TRBV7-2	TRBJ2-5	CASSAYFGGGPQLSSQYF	TGTGCCAGCAGCGCCTACTTTGGCGGGGGACCTCAGCTTTCGTCCCAGTACTTC
.	TRBD2	TRBV7-2	TRBJ2-5	CASIASGGQMKTQYF	TGTGCCAGCATTGCTAGCGGGGGGCAGATGAAGACCCAGTACTTC
.	.	TRBV9	TRBJ1-5	CASSPTSGGNQPQHF	TGTGCCAGCAGCCCCACCTCCGGGGGCAATCAGCCCCAGCATTTT
.	.	TRBV25-1	TRBJ1-1	CASSRGGSTEAFF	TGTGCCAGCAGTCGGGGAGGAAGCACTGAAGCTTTCTTT
.	.	TRBV19	TRBJ1-1	CASSGVRDWNTEAFF	TGTGCCAGTAGTGGGGTAAGGGACTGGAACACTGAAGCTTTCTTT
.	.	TRBV5-1	TRBJ1-2	CASSLAGSNYGYTF	TGCGCCAGCAGCTTGGCCGGTTCTAACTATGGCTACACCTTC
once	.	TRBV6-5	TRBJ2-1	CASSYIARVNEQFF	TGTGCCAGCAGTTACATTGCACGGGTTAATGAGCAGTTCTTC
.	.	TRBV18	TRBJ1-1	CASSPQGNTEAFF	TGTGCCAGCTCACCACAGGGGAATACTGAAGCTTTCTTT